These 5 T cell receptor beta chains came from one sample sequenced in a study of blood T cell repertoires in COVID-19 (dated by TCRdb to about 2020). The protocol used for the library was the immunoSEQ multiplex PCR assay. Sourced from immuneACCESS, this table was stored by TCRdb with only in-frame sequences that have V and J called. A share of the clones is absent; for the studies checked, an unresolved V gene accounts for under half, and the remainder has no known explanation. The sample table records about 120,000 clones; around 87% of these occur just once. The biggest ten clones account for more than 2% of the sample. Sequencing used peripheral blood. Source of these receptors: a woman between 50 and 59 years old with acute or convalescent COVID-19.

The rearrangement links TRBV29-1 to TRBJ1-1; D gene unclear. CDR1 is SQVTM, CDR2 ANQGSEA, per germline. V lost 6 bases, J lost 5 bases, and 13 bases lay in between. This CDR3 is 12 amino acids long. The DNA of the CDR3 is TGCAGCGTAGGGAAGTCGGGAACTGAAGCTTTCTTT. Encoded protein: CSVGKSGTEAFF.

The chain carries TRBV11-3 and TRBJ2-3, with D possibly TRBD1 on 6 matching bases. This CDR3 contains 14 residues. The germline V gene has CDR1 SGHNT and CDR2 YENEEA. Trimming left V 5 bases short and J 0 bases short, with 9 bases between. The CDR3 DNA follows: TGTGCCAGCAGCCGAGGGGGAAGCACAGATACGCAGTATTTT. It translates to CASSRGGSTDTQYF.

In this sample, this clone turned up once. The chain joins TRBV4-1 to TRBJ1-3; tentative D call: TRBD1 (6 bases). The CDR3 length is 15 residues. CDR1 and CDR2 from the germline V gene are MGHRA and YSYEKL. V shed 4 bases and J shed 4 bases, with 14 bases lying between them. DNA of the CDR3: TGCGCCAGCAGCCTTATACGGACAGTCGGAAACACCATATATTTT. This gives the protein CASSLIRTVGNTIYF.

The chain combines TRBV5-1 with TRBJ2-5, with D tentatively TRBD1 (6 bases). Germline assignment: CDR1 SGHRS and CDR2 YFSETQ. V was cut by 2 bases and J by 3 bases, with 11 bases left in between. CDR3 length equals 14 residues. The CDR3 sequence is CASSFQGSEETQYF. The CDR3 coding sequence is TGCGCCAGCAGCTTTCAGGGGTCGGAAGAGACCCAGTACTTC.

In this sample, this clone turned up once. This chain uses TRBV3-1 (or the pseudogene TRBV3-2) with TRBJ2-1, with D possibly being TRBD2 (7 bases). V shed 2 bases and J shed 0 bases, with 11 bases lying between them. CDR1 and CDR2 from the germline V gene are LGHDT and YNNKEL (reference sequence). The CDR3 consists of 16 residues. The CDR3 reads CASSQFRGASYNEQFF. Written as DNA, the CDR3 is TGTGCCAGCAGCCAATTCCGGGGGGCCTCCTACAATGAGCAGTTCTTC.